The entry below describes one T cell receptor (beta chain). This sample is drawn from a study of blood T cell repertoires in COVID-19. The overall study: Sources were T cells, B-cell-depleted T cells, or PBMCs; the material itself was cDNA or gDNA.

Here immunoSEQ multiplex PCR was the method, and the copy in TCRdb shows in-frame clones only, minus some. The table shows about 170,000 clones, with about 85% occurring only once. Trimming took 0 bases from V and 5 from J, leaving 13 bases between them. Germline V gene sequence: CDR1 SEHNR, CDR2 FQNEAQ (reference sequence). The CDR3 contains 15 residues. This receptor was obtained from a man in his sixties who had recovered from COVID-19. The genes are TRBV7-9 and TRBJ2-5, with D hard to call. Input material: peripheral blood. The CDR3 region has the DNA TGTGCCAGCAGCTTAGCAGTACTCTTACAGGAGACCCAGTACTTC. This sequence encodes CASSLAVLLQETQYF. The whole variable domain, filled in from reference TRBV7-9 and TRBJ2-5, reads DTGVSQNPRHKITKRGQNVTFRCDPISEHNRLYWYRQTLGQGPEFLTYFQNEAQLEKSRLLSDRFSAERPKGSFSTLEIQRTEQGDSAMYLCASSLAVLLQETQYFGPGTRLLVL.